The rows below give T cell receptor beta chains drawn from one sample of a study of blood T cell repertoires in COVID-19. The method was immunoSEQ multiplex PCR; TCRdb's version includes in-frame clones alone and lacks a portion of them. Of about 42,000 clones listed, over 75% are singletons. Material: peripheral blood. All receptors derive from a man aged 25-40 years with active or convalescent COVID-19. CDR3s include the opening cysteine and the closing phenylalanine or tryptophan. The order of the fields is CDR3 length, V gene, J gene, D gene, clone size, CDR3 DNA, CDR3 protein. D genes are given only for firm matches. Expanded clones get a size class; other rows say once, few or many, or leave the size out.

>17|TRBV3-1/TRBV3-2|TRBJ2-3|.|.
TGTGCCAGCAGCCCTACCGGGGCGGGGGCCGGATCAGATACGCAGTATTTT
CASSPTGAGAGSDTQYF
>11|TRBV20-1|TRBJ1-2|.|.
TGCAGCGCGCCGGAGGGCTATGGCTACACCTTC
CSAPEGYGYTF
>16|TRBV6-1|TRBJ1-5|.|few
TGTGCCAGCAGTGAAGGGAGAGTGTGGAGCAATCAGCCCCAGCATTTT
CASSEGRVWSNQPQHF
>14|TRBV5-5|TRBJ1-2|.|.
TGTGCCAGCAGCTTGGCGTACAGTAACTATGGCTACACCTTC
CASSLAYSNYGYTF
>14|TRBV6-5|TRBJ1-2|.|once
TGTGCCAGCAGTTACTCAGCAGGGCACTATGGCTACACCTTC
CASSYSAGHYGYTF
>14|TRBV7-9|TRBJ2-1|TRBD2|.
TGTGCCAGCACGACTTCTAGGCGGGAGAATGAGCAGTTCTTC
CASTTSRRENEQFF
>14|TRBV7-9|TRBJ1-2|TRBD1|.
TGTGCCAGCAGCAAGGGACAGGAATACTATGGCTACACCTTC
CASSKGQEYYGYTF
>15|TRBV6-5|TRBJ2-5|.|.
TGTGCCAGCAGTTCTTACAGCCTAAGATGGGAGACCCAGTACTTC
CASSSYSLRWETQYF
>13|TRBV21-1|TRBJ1-1|.|.
TGTGCCAGCAGCAAATGGGGGGACACTGAAGCTTTCTTT
CASSKWGDTEAFF
>16|TRBV11-3|TRBJ2-3|TRBD2|once
TGTGCCAGCAGCTGGGGTAGCGGGAGGGCCGGAGATACGCAGTATTTT
CASSWGSGRAGDTQYF
>16|TRBV9|TRBJ2-1|.|.
TGTGCCAGCAGCGTAGGTGGCGGAGCCCCCCTTAATGAGCAGTTCTTC
CASSVGGGAPLNEQFF
>15|TRBV4-1|TRBJ1-6|TRBD1|.
TGCGCCAGCAGCCAAGTTTTAGGGGGCAATTCACCCCTCCACTTT
CASSQVLGGNSPLHF
>16|TRBV19|TRBJ1-2|TRBD1|.
TGTGCCAGTAGGCCAATACAGGGGGGAATGGACTATGGCTACACCTTC
CASRPIQGGMDYGYTF
>13|TRBV5-4|TRBJ2-1|.|.
TGTGCCAGCAGCTTGGTGGTGGAGGGTGAGCAGTTCTTC
CASSLVVEGEQFF
>13|TRBV6-4|TRBJ2-3|.|.
TGTGCCAGCAGTTACCGGGATTCAGATACGCAGTATTTT
CASSYRDSDTQYF
>15|TRBV5-1|TRBJ2-5|TRBD1|.
TGCGCCAGCAGCTGGCGACAGGGGAGTGGGGAGACCCAGTACTTC
CASSWRQGSGETQYF
>15|TRBV7-6|TRBJ2-1|TRBD2|.
TGTGCCAGCAGCGGTAGCGGGGGGGACCTCAATGAGCAGTTCTTC
CASSGSGGDLNEQFF
>16|TRBV6-6|TRBJ2-5|TRBD2|once
TGTGCCAGCAGTAATTCAGCGGGGGGGCAAGGCGAGACCCAGTACTTC
CASSNSAGGQGETQYF
>15|TRBV25-1|TRBJ2-1|TRBD1|.
TGTGCCAGCAGGGAAGCCGGGACAGGGTCAAATGAGCAGTTCTTC
CASREAGTGSNEQFF
>13|TRBV7-2|TRBJ1-2|.|once
TGTGCCAGCAGCTTCGGACTATCCGGGGGCTACACCTTC
CASSFGLSGGYTF
>15|TRBV7-9|TRBJ1-2|TRBD1|.
TGTGCCAGCAGCTCCTCCTCAGGGGGCGCGACTGGCTACACCTTC
CASSSSSGGATGYTF
>12|TRBV5-4|TRBJ1-5|.|.
TGTGCCAGCAGCTTCGGGAATCAGCCCCAGCATTTT
CASSFGNQPQHF
>16|TRBV7-6|TRBJ1-3|.|.
TGTGCCAGCAGCTTAGAGGCAGGGCCGGCTGGAAACACCATATATTTT
CASSLEAGPAGNTIYF
>15|TRBV10-3|TRBJ2-3|TRBD2|.
TGTGCCACCAAAGCTATGACTAGCGAGACAGATACGCAGTATTTT
CATKAMTSETDTQYF
>17|TRBV5-1|TRBJ2-4|TRBD1|.
TGCGCCAGCAGCCTCCCGGGGACAGGGGGCGGTGGGAACATTCAGTACTTC
CASSLPGTGGGGNIQYF
>15|TRBV18|TRBJ2-5|TRBD2|.
TGTGCCAGCTCACCACGGTCGGGGGGCCAAGAGACCCAGTACTTC
CASSPRSGGQETQYF
>12|TRBV10-2|TRBJ2-1|.|few
TGCGCCAGCAGTGATTTTAGGACAAAGCAGTTCTTC
CASSDFRTKQFF
>16|TRBV7-3|TRBJ2-3|TRBD2|.
TGTGCCAGCAGCTCCGCCGGGAGGGGCGGCACAGATACGCAGTATTTT
CASSSAGRGGTDTQYF
>10|TRBV20-1|TRBJ2-1|TRBD2|.
TGCAGTGCTAGAGATCGGGGGGAGTTCTTC
CSARDRGEFF
>13|TRBV15|TRBJ2-5|.|.
TGTGCCACCAGCACCAGCGTTACGGAGACCCAGTACTTC
CATSTSVTETQYF
>16|TRBV6-5|TRBJ1-3|TRBD1|.
TGTGCCAGCAGTTCCGGGACAGCGAGCTCTGGAAACACCATATATTTT
CASSSGTASSGNTIYF
>15|TRBV10-3|TRBJ1-5|.|.
TGTGCCATCAGTGAGCAGGGGACTAGCAATCAGCCCCAGCATTTT
CAISEQGTSNQPQHF
>12|TRBV18|TRBJ1-1|.|.
TGTGCCAGCTCACCATCGCTAACAGGGGCTTTCTTT
CASSPSLTGAFF
>15|TRBV25-1|TRBJ2-7|TRBD2|.
TGTGCCAGCAGTCCGCGGGTAGCGGGGCGGTACGAGCAGTACTTC
CASSPRVAGRYEQYF
>11|TRBV12-5|TRBJ2-5|.|.
TGTGCTAGTGGTTGGAGAGAGACCCAGTACTTC
CASGWRETQYF
>16|TRBV4-2|TRBJ1-2|TRBD1|.
TGTGCCAGCAGCCTAGGGGACAGCCCATCGAACTATGGCTACACCTTC
CASSLGDSPSNYGYTF
>15|TRBV5-1|TRBJ2-5|.|.
TGCGCCAGCAGCTTCGGGATCGCCATCCAAGAGACCCAGTACTTC
CASSFGIAIQETQYF
>13|TRBV7-8|TRBJ2-2|.|few
TGTGCCAGCAGCACACAGAACACCGGGGAGCTGTTTTTT
CASSTQNTGELFF